This entry concerns a single T cell receptor beta chain. This sample was included in a study of blood T cell repertoires in COVID-19. Study summary: Samples representing acute and convalescent COVID-19 were sourced from the United States, Italy and Spain. T cells, B-cell-depleted T cells, or PBMCs provided the cDNA or gDNA that served as material.

The authors' processing: Amplified reference gene primers provided the basis for estimating nucleated cell counts. TCRdb's copy holds only in-frame clones and misses some; the assay was immunoSEQ multiplex PCR. That table is the source of V, J and clone size, and D and trimming were worked out from the DNA. The sample holds 70,000 to 90,000 clones, around 87% seen once. CDR3 length: 14 residues. V lost 8 bases to trimming and J lost 1 base, with 14 bases between them. In germline, CDR1 is LGHDT, CDR2 YNNKEL (reference sequence). The chain uses TRBV3-1 (or the pseudogene TRBV3-2) and TRBJ2-5; tentative D call: TRBD2 (6 bases). The origin of this receptor is a man older than 75 with active or convalescent COVID-19. Sequencing was done on a sample of peripheral blood. CDR3 in DNA: TGTGCCAGCGGCTCACGGGGGAGCCAAGAGACCCAGTACTTC. Protein sequence: CASGSRGSQETQYF.